The rows below give T cell receptor beta chains drawn from one sample of a study of T-cell memory formation after mild COVID-19. TCRdb analysed the 5' RACE reads with MiXCR anew, one entry per CDR3 protein. The data contain over 350,000 distinct CDR3 sequences, roughly 24% of them singletons. Input material: PBMCs or a T cell subset sorted from them (not recorded which). The receptor source for this set is an adult woman who had mild COVID-19 (a few samples of this study predate the infection). Cell type and time point are not known. The CDR3 runs from the conserved cysteine through the conserved F or W. A D gene is named only where the DNA matches it firmly. Size is stated for part of the rows, as once, few or many counts, or as a class when the clone is expanded.

cdr3_nt | cdr3_aa | clone_size | j_call | v_call | cdr3_length | d_call
TGCGCCAGCAGCTTGGCATTAACAGGGGTAGCCCAAGAGACCCAGTACTTC | CASSLALTGVAQETQYF | . | TRBJ2-5 | TRBV5-1 | 17 | TRBD1
TGTGCAAGTCGCTACCCCAAGGGCCCTAGCACAGATACGCAGTATTTT | CASRYPKGPSTDTQYF | . | TRBJ2-3 | TRBV12-2 | 16 | .
TGCGCCAGCAGCCAAGATCTGGGGGTGGCTGAAGCTTTCTTT | CASSQDLGVAEAFF | . | TRBJ1-1 | TRBV4-3 | 14 | .
TGTGCCAGCAGCTTAGTAGGTGGGGGCTACTACAATGAGCAGTTCTTC | CASSLVGGGYYNEQFF | . | TRBJ2-1 | TRBV7-2 | 16 | .
TGTGCCAGTAGAACGGCTGAGCGGGCCAACACCGGGGAGCTGTTTTTT | CASRTAERANTGELFF | . | TRBJ2-2 | TRBV19 | 16 | .
TGTGCCAGCAGCCGACTAGCGGCGAACACCGGGGAGCTGTTTTTT | CASSRLAANTGELFF | . | TRBJ2-2 | TRBV6-2/TRBV6-3 | 15 | TRBD2
TGTGCCACCAGCAGAGCCTCGGCGGGAAGAGTAAGCAATCAGCCCCAGCATTTT | CATSRASAGRVSNQPQHF | many | TRBJ1-5 | TRBV15 | 18 | .
TGTGCCAGCAACATCCTGAACACTGAAGCTTTCTTT | CASNILNTEAFF | few | TRBJ1-1 | TRBV2 | 12 | .
TGCGCCAGCAGCCAAGATTGGCGGGAGGGTAGCACAGATACGCAGTATTTT | CASSQDWREGSTDTQYF | . | TRBJ2-3 | TRBV4-3 | 17 | TRBD2
TGTGCCACCGGTCCGAGGACAGGGCGTGAAAAACTGTTTTTT | CATGPRTGREKLFF | . | TRBJ1-4 | TRBV15 | 14 | TRBD1
TGTGCCAGCAGCGAATCAGGGGGCGTTAGTCCCGGGGAGCTGTTTTTT | CASSESGGVSPGELFF | many | TRBJ2-2 | TRBV5-6 | 16 | TRBD1
TGTGCCAGCTACAGAGGGGACATGAACACTGAAGCTTTCTTT | CASYRGDMNTEAFF | few | TRBJ1-1 | TRBV7-9 | 14 | .
TGTGCCACCAGTGACCCGCGCCGGCTAGCGGACCACAATGAGCAGTTCTTC | CATSDPRRLADHNEQFF | few | TRBJ2-1 | TRBV24-1 | 17 | TRBD2
TGTGCCAGCAGTTTATCCAGCTGGGAGCAGTTCTTC | CASSLSSWEQFF | . | TRBJ2-1 | TRBV12-3/TRBV12-4 | 12 | .
TGTGCCTGGACAAGTCCCTACGAGCAGTACTTC | CAWTSPYEQYF | . | TRBJ2-7 | TRBV30 | 11 | .
TGTGCCAGCAGTTACCCTGGGCTCGCCTACGAGCAGTACTTC | CASSYPGLAYEQYF | . | TRBJ2-7 | TRBV6-6 | 14 | .
TGTGCCAGCAGCGGGGGGCAAGGCTCCTACAATGAGCAGTTCTTC | CASSGGQGSYNEQFF | . | TRBJ2-1 | TRBV5-5 | 15 | .
TGTGCCAGCAGCTTCGAGCGGGGGGGCACAGATACGCAGTATTTT | CASSFERGGTDTQYF | . | TRBJ2-3 | TRBV11-2 | 15 | TRBD2
TGTGCCAGCAGAGGGGTGCGGCATCAGCCCCAGCATTTT | CASRGVRHQPQHF | . | TRBJ1-5 | TRBV6-6 | 13 | .
TGTGCCAGCAGTTGGGGGGTCATGAACACTGAAGCTTTCTTT | CASSWGVMNTEAFF | . | TRBJ1-1 | TRBV12-3/TRBV12-4 | 14 | .
TGTGCCAGCAGCCAAGGACGCCACGAGCAGTACTTC | CASSQGRHEQYF | few | TRBJ2-7 | TRBV3-1 | 12 | .
TGTGCCAGCAGCGGAGGCGGCCTAGCGGGAGAGTACTACAATGAGCAGTTCTTC | CASSGGGLAGEYYNEQFF | . | TRBJ2-1 | TRBV12-3/TRBV12-4 | 18 | TRBD2
TGCAGTGCTAGAGTGGGGTTAAGGCCGACAAACATTCAGTACTTC | CSARVGLRPTNIQYF | . | TRBJ2-4 | TRBV20-1 | 15 | .
TGTGCCAGCAGCTTAGCGGGGACAGGGCGCTACGAGCAGTACTTC | CASSLAGTGRYEQYF | many | TRBJ2-7 | TRBV7-8 | 15 | TRBD1
TGTGCCAGCAGCTTAGCGGGAGGCCCGAGCACTGAAGCTTTCTTT | CASSLAGGPSTEAFF | . | TRBJ1-1 | TRBV7-2 | 15 | .
TGCGCCAGCAGCTTGGTTAGCGGGAGAGGGGGAGACCATGAGCAGTTCTTC | CASSLVSGRGGDHEQFF | many | TRBJ2-1 | TRBV5-1 | 17 | TRBD2
TGCGCCAGCAGCTTGGTTGGAGGACTTACGAACACTGAAGCTTTCTTT | CASSLVGGLTNTEAFF | few | TRBJ1-1 | TRBV5-1 | 16 | .
TGCGCCAGCAGCGAGGGGGGGTCCTACGAGCAGTACTTC | CASSEGGSYEQYF | few | TRBJ2-7 | TRBV5-1 | 13 | .
TGTGCCAGCAGCTTAGCCGAGGGGGGACAGGGCTCCGAGCAGTACTTC | CASSLAEGGQGSEQYF | . | TRBJ2-7 | TRBV7-9 | 16 | TRBD1
TGTGCCAGCAGTTTCATACTGCAGCCCGGGGAGCTGTTTTTT | CASSFILQPGELFF | . | TRBJ2-2 | TRBV12-3/TRBV12-4 | 14 | .
TGCAGTGTCAGGGGGCTAGAGCCCAACAATGAGCAGTTCTTC | CSVRGLEPNNEQFF | . | TRBJ2-1 | TRBV20-1 | 14 | TRBD1
TGTGCTAGCAGCGTGGGACTAGCGGGCTACAATGAGCAGTTCTTC | CASSVGLAGYNEQFF | . | TRBJ2-1 | TRBV7-7 | 15 | TRBD2
TGTGCCAGCAGTTTCTCGGCCCGCGGACCCCGGGGCGAGCAGTACTTC | CASSFSARGPRGEQYF | . | TRBJ2-7 | TRBV12-3/TRBV12-4 | 16 | .
TGTGCCAGCAGCTGGGGACAGAGGAACACTGAAGCTTTCTTT | CASSWGQRNTEAFF | . | TRBJ1-1 | TRBV7-9 | 14 | TRBD1
TGCGCCAGCAGCCTGAGTTGGTGGGACACTGAAGCTTTCTTT | CASSLSWWDTEAFF | . | TRBJ1-1 | TRBV4-1 | 14 | .
TGTGCTAGTGCCCAGGGCCTTACGAACAATGAGCAGTTCTTC | CASAQGLTNNEQFF | few | TRBJ2-1 | TRBV12-5 | 14 | .
TGTGCCAGTAGGACAGGGGGGGTCCTCCACTTT | CASRTGGVLHF | few | TRBJ1-6 | TRBV19 | 11 | TRBD1
TGTGCCAGCAGCTCGGAAGACACAGATACGCAGTATTTT | CASSSEDTDTQYF | few | TRBJ2-3 | TRBV13 | 13 | .
TGTGCCAGCAGTGTAACAGGGGCTACGGGGAATGAGCAGTTCTTC | CASSVTGATGNEQFF | . | TRBJ2-1 | TRBV2 | 15 | TRBD1
TGTGCCAGCAGCCAAGAGGGGGTAAACTCCTACGAGCAGTACTTC | CASSQEGVNSYEQYF | few | TRBJ2-7 | TRBV3-1 | 15 | .
TGTGCCAGCAGCGGGGGACTAGCGGGACCCGGGACCGGGGAGCTGTTTTTT | CASSGGLAGPGTGELFF | . | TRBJ2-2 | TRBV9 | 17 | TRBD2
TGTGCCAGCAGTCCATCTAGCGGGGCGGTAGGAGGGTTCAGCACAGATACGCAGTATTTT | CASSPSSGAVGGFSTDTQYF | few | TRBJ2-3 | TRBV12-3/TRBV12-4 | 20 | TRBD2
TGTGCCGCCTTCGGGGGGGAGACCCAGTACTTC | CAAFGGETQYF | . | TRBJ2-5 | TRBV6-5 | 11 | TRBD2
TGTGCCAGCAGCTCGGGACTAGCGGGCTACGAGCAGTACTTC | CASSSGLAGYEQYF | many | TRBJ2-7 | TRBV7-9 | 14 | TRBD2
TGTGCCAGCAAAAGCATCAACCAGGCAGATACGCAGTATTTT | CASKSINQADTQYF | . | TRBJ2-3 | TRBV6-1 | 14 | .
TGTGCCAGCAGCGTAGTAGCGGGAGATTCGGTGGAGCAGTTCTTC | CASSVVAGDSVEQFF | few | TRBJ2-1 | TRBV9 | 15 | TRBD2
TGTGCCACCAGCAGAGATAGCAGGAACCATTCACCCCTCCACTTT | CATSRDSRNHSPLHF | few | TRBJ1-6 | TRBV15 | 15 | .
TGCAGCGGGGTTGGCTACACCTTC | CSGVGYTF | . | TRBJ1-2 | TRBV20-1 | 8 | .